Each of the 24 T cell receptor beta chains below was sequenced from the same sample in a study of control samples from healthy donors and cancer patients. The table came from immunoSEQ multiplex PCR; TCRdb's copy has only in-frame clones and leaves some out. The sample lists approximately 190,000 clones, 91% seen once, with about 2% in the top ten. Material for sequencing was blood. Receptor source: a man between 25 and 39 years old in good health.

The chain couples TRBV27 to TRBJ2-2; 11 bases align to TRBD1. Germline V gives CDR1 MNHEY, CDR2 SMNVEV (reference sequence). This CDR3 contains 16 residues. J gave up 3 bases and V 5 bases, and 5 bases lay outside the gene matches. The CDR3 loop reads CASSTGQGADTGELFF. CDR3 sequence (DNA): TGTGCCAGCAGTACTGGACAGGGGGCTGACACCGGGGAGCTGTTTTTT.

CDR3 in DNA: TGTGCCAGCAGCTTAACTCCAGGGACTAATGAAAAACTGTTTTTT. Its translation is CASSLTPGTNEKLFF. The rearrangement joins TRBV11-2 to TRBJ1-4; D might be TRBD1 (5 bases). V lost 2 bases, J lost 2 bases, and 9 bases lay in between. The germline V gene encodes CDR1 SGHAT and CDR2 FQNNGV. The CDR3 has 15 amino acids.

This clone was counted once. The CDR3 DNA reads as TGTGCCAGCAGTCGGCCTGCGGGGGCGGGGGATTCCTACGAGCAGTACTTC. Protein sequence: CASSRPAGAGDSYEQYF. The chain employs TRBV27 and TRBJ2-7; a weak D match, TRBD2 (7 bases). CDR3 length: 17 amino acids. V was clipped by 5 bases and J by 1 base, with 21 bases between them. Germline lookup yields CDR1 MNHEY and CDR2 SMNVEV (reference sequence).

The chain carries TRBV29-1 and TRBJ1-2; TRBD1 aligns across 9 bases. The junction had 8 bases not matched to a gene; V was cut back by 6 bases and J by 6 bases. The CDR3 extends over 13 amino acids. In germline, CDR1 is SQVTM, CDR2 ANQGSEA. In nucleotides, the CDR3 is TGCAGCGTGGATGGACAGGGGATGGATGGCTACACCTTC. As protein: CSVDGQGMDGYTF. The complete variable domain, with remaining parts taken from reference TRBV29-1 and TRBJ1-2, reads SAVISQKPSRDICQRGTSLTIQCQVDSQVTMMFWYRQQPGQSLTLIATANQGSEATYESGFVIDKFPISRPNLTFSTLTVSNMSPEDSSIYLCSVDGQGMDGYTFGSGTRLTVV.

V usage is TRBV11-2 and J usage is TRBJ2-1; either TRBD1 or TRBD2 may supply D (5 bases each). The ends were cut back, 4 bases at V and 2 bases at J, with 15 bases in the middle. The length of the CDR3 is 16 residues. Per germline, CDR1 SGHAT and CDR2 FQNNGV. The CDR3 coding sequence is TGTGCCAGCAGCTCCCGGGACCACCTCCCCTACAATGAGCAGTTCTTC. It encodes CASSSRDHLPYNEQFF.

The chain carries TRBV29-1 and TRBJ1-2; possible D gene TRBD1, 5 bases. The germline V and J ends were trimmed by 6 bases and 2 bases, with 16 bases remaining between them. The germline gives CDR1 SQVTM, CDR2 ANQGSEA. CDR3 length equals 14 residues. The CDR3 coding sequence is TGCAGCGTCGGCGACTCGGACAAGAACTATGGCTACACCTTC. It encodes CSVGDSDKNYGYTF.

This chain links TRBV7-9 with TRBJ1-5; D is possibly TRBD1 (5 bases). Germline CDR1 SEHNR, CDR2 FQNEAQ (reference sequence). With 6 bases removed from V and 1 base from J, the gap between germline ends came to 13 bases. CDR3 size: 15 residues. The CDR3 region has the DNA TGTGCCAGCAGTCGGGGCCTGGGGAGCAATCAGCCCCAGCATTTT. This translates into CASSRGLGSNQPQHF.

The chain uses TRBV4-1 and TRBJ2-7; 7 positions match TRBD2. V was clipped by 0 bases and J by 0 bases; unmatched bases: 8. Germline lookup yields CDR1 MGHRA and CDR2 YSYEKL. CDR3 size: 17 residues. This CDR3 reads CASSQEISGANSYEQYF. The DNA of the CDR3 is TGCGCCAGCAGCCAAGAGATCAGCGGGGCGAACTCCTACGAGCAGTACTTC.

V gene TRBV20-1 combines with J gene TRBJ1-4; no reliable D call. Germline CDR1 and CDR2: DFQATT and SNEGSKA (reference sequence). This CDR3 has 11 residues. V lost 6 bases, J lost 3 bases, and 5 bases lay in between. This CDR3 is CSASSNEKLFF. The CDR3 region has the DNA TGCAGTGCCAGTTCTAATGAAAAACTGTTTTTT.

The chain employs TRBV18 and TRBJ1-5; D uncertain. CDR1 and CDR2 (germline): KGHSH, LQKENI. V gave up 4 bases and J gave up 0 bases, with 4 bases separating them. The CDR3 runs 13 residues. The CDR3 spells CASSQHSNQPQHF. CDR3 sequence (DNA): TGTGCCAGCTCACAACATAGCAATCAGCCCCAGCATTTT. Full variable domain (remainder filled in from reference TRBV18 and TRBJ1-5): NAGVMQNPRHLVRRRGQEARLRCSPMKGHSHVYWYRQLPEEGLKFMVYLQKENIIDESGMPKERFSAEFPKEGPSILRIQQVVRGDSAAYFCASSQHSNQPQHFGDGTRLSIL.

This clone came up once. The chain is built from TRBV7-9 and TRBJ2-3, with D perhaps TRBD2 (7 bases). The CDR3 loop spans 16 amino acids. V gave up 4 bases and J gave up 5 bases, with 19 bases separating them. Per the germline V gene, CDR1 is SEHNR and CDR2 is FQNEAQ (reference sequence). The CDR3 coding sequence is TGTGCCAGCAGCTCGACTAGCCACCAAGGGGGAGATACGCAGTATTTT. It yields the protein CASSSTSHQGGDTQYF.

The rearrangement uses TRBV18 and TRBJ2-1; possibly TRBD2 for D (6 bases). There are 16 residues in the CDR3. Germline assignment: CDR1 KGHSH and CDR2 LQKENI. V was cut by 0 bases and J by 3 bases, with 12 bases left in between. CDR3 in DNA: TGTGCCAGCTCACCACCGGGGGGAGGAAACTACAATGAGCAGTTCTTC. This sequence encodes CASSPPGGGNYNEQFF.

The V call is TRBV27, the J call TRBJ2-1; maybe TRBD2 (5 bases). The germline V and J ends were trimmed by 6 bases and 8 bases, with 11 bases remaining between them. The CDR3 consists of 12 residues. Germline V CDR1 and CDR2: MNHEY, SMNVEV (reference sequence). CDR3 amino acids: CASRLGGDEQFF. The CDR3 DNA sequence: TGTGCCAGCAGACTAGGCGGCGATGAGCAGTTCTTC.

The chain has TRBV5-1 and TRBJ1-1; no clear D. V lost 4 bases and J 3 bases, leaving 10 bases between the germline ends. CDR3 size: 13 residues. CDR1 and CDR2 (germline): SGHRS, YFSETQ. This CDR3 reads CASSLFGDTEAFF. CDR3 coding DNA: TGCGCCAGCAGCCTCTTTGGGGACACTGAAGCTTTCTTT.

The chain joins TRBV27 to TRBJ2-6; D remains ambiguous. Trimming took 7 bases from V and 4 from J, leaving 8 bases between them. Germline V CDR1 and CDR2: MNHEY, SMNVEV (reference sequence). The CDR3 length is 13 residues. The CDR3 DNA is TGTGCCAGCACCCCCGTCGGGGCCAACGTCCTGACTTTC. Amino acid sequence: CASTPVGANVLTF. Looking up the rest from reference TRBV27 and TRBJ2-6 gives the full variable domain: EAQVTQNPRYLITVTGKKLTVTCSQNMNHEYMSWYRQDPGLGLRQIYYSMNVEVTDKGDVPEGYKVSRKEKRNFPLILESPSPNQTSLYFCASTPVGANVLTFGAGSRLTVL.

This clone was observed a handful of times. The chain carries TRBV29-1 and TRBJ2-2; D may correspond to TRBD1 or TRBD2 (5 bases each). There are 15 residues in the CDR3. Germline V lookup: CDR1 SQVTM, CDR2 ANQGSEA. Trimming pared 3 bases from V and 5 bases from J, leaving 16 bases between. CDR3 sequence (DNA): TGCAGCGTTGATTTATCGCAGGGACGAACCGGGGAGCTGTTTTTT. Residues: CSVDLSQGRTGELFF.

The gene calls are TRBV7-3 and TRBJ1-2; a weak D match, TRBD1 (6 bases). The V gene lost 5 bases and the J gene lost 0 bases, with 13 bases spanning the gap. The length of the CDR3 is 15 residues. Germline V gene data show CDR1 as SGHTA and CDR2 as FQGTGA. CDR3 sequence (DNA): TGTGCCAGCAGCCCGACAGGTCTAGCTAACTATGGCTACACCTTC. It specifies CASSPTGLANYGYTF.

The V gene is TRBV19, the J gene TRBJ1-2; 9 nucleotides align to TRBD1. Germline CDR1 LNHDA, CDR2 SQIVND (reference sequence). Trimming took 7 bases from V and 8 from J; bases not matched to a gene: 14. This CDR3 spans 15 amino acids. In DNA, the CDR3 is TGTGCCAGTACTATCGACGGTCGGACAGGGGAGGGCTACACCTTC. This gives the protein CASTIDGRTGEGYTF.

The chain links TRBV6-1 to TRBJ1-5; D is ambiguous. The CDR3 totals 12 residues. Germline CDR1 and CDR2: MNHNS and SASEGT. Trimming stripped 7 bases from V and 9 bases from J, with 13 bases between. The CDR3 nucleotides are TGTGCCAGCACCCCGGACGGCGGGCCCCAGCATTTT. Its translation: CASTPDGGPQHF.

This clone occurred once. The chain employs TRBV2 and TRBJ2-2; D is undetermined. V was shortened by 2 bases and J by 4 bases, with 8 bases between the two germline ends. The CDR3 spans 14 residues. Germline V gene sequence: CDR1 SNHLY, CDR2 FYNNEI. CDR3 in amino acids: CASSERLTTGELFF. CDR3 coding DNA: TGTGCCAGCAGTGAAAGGTTAACCACCGGGGAGCTGTTTTTT.

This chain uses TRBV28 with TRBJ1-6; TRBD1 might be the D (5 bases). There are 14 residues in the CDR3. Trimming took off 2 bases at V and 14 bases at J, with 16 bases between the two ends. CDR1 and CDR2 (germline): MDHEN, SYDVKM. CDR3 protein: CASSLGGAGRALHF. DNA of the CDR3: TGTGCCAGCAGTTTAGGGGGAGCAGGGAGAGCCCTCCACTTT.

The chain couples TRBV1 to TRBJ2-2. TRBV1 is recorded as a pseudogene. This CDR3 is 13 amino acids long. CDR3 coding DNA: TGCACCAGCAGCCAAGATTTTTCCGGGGAGCTGTTTTTT. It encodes CTSSQDFSGELFF.

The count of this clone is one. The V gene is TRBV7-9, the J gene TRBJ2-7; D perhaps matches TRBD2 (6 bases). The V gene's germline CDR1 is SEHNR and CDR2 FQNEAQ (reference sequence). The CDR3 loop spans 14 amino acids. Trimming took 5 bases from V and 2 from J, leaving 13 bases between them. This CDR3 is CASSPGDTTYEQYF. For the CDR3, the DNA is TGTGCCAGCAGCCCGGGAGACACAACCTACGAGCAGTACTTC.

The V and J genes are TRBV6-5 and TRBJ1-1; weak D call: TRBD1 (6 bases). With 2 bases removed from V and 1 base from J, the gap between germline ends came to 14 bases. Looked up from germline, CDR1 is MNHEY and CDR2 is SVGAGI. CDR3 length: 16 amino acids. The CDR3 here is CASSYGSRGGNTEAFF. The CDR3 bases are TGTGCCAGCAGTTACGGGTCCCGAGGGGGGAACACTGAAGCTTTCTTT.